Listed here are 9 T cell receptor beta chains from one sample, sequenced in a study of cytomegalovirus exposure and HLA in healthy donors (TCRdb year 2017). The library was generated by the immunoSEQ multiplex PCR assay. For the multiplex PCR, a mixture combining 60 forward primers for TCR Vbeta segments and 13 reverse primers for TCR Jbeta segments was used. TCRdb provides this immuneACCESS table in a form limited to in-frame rearrangements. Some clones are lacking; in checked studies, under half of them reflect an unresolved V gene, and why the rest are absent is not known. This sample has 95,000 to 100,000 clones in its table, and about 80% of those were observed once. The ten largest clones add up to more than 1.5% of the sample. Sequencing was done on a sample of PBMCs. The receptors originated from a man aged 40-50 years in good health and CMV-seronegative.

The chain joins TRBV27 to TRBJ2-1, with TRBD2 matching over 11 bases. The V segment lost 10 bases and the J segment 13 bases; nucleotides outside the gene matches: 15. The CDR3 runs 14 residues. The germline V gene has CDR1 MNHEY and CDR2 SMNVEV (reference sequence). Here the CDR3 reads CATKRNSGRATQFF. CDR3 nucleotide sequence: TGTGCCACCAAAAGAAATAGCGGGAGGGCCACCCAGTTCTTC.

The chain joins TRBV12-5 to TRBJ2-5; D possibly corresponds to TRBD1 (9 bases). Trimming pared 3 bases from V and 2 bases from J, leaving 19 bases between. Germline V gene data show CDR1 as LGHNT and CDR2 as FRNRAP. This CDR3 spans 17 amino acids. The CDR3 bases are TGTGCTAGTGGTTTCGGGGGGGGACAGGGCCATCAAGAGACCCAGTACTTC. It is translated as CASGFGGGQGHQETQYF.

The chain employs TRBV28 and TRBJ1-2; no clear D. CDR1 is MDHEN, CDR2 SYDVKM, per germline. CDR3 length equals 15 residues. V lost 3 bases to trimming and J lost 1 base, with 12 bases between them. The CDR3 sequence is CASSFRGFGNYGYTF. The CDR3 DNA sequence: TGTGCCAGCAGTTTCCGGGGATTTGGTAACTATGGCTACACCTTC.

The gene calls are TRBV11-2 and TRBJ2-5; TRBD2 might be the D (6 bases). The DNA matches TRBJ2-7 better at its end, which makes the J call doubtful. This CDR3 spans 13 amino acids. Germline loops: CDR1 SGHAT, CDR2 FQNNGV. The CDR3 nucleotides are TGTGCCAGCAGCTCCCGGACTAACTACGAGCAGTACTTC. As protein: CASSSRTNYEQYF.

A single count supports this clone. The gene calls are TRBV7-3 and TRBJ2-1; weak D call: TRBD2 (6 bases). CDR3 size: 16 residues. CDR1 and CDR2 (germline): SGHTA, FQGTGA. V was shortened by 3 bases and J by 6 bases, with 18 bases between the two germline ends. In DNA form, the CDR3 reads TGTGCCAGCAGCTTCGGGAGATGGGGTTCAGGCAATGAGCAGTTCTTC. Translation gives CASSFGRWGSGNEQFF. Full variable domain (remainder filled in from reference TRBV7-3 and TRBJ2-1): GAGVSQTPSNKVTEKGKYVELRCDPISGHTALYWYRQSLGQGPEFLIYFQGTGAADDSGLPNDRFFAVRPEGSVSTLKIQRTERGDSAVYLCASSFGRWGSGNEQFFGPGTRLTVL.

Only a few counts were recorded for this clone. The J gene is TRBJ2-5, the V gene TRBV5-1; D is unresolved. V lost 7 bases to trimming and J lost 1 base, with 23 bases between them. This CDR3 has 17 amino acids. Germline V gives CDR1 SGHRS, CDR2 YFSETQ. The CDR3 protein is CASAPYAAVNGQETQYF. CDR3 DNA sequence: TGCGCCAGCGCTCCCTATGCCGCGGTGAACGGCCAAGAGACCCAGTACTTC.

The chain has TRBV15 and TRBJ1-3; no firm D call. The CDR3 is made up of 15 amino acids. Looked up from germline, CDR1 is LNHNV and CDR2 is YYDKDF (reference sequence). The V and J ends lost 3 bases and 1 base respectively, with 10 bases between them. CDR3 in amino acids: CATSRTTGSGNTIYF. The CDR3 DNA sequence: TGTGCCACCAGCAGGACCACGGGTTCTGGAAACACCATATATTTT.

The J gene is TRBJ2-2, the V gene TRBV6-5; D call uncertain. Trimming took off 2 bases at V and 7 bases at J, with 11 bases between the two ends. CDR3 length: 14 amino acids. The germline V gene has CDR1 MNHEY and CDR2 SVGAGI. The CDR3 protein is CASSYGLVSGELFF. DNA for the CDR3: TGTGCCAGCAGTTACGGTTTGGTGAGCGGGGAGCTGTTTTTT.

The chain recombines TRBV9 with TRBJ1-2, with a tentative D call TRBD1 (6 bases). The V end was cut by 3 bases, the J end by 4 bases, with 16 bases between. Germline CDR1 SGDLS, CDR2 YYNGEE. This CDR3 comprises 15 residues. Written as DNA, the CDR3 is TGTGCCAGCAGCGGAAACAGGGAAGAATTCTATGGCTACACCTTC. This codes for CASSGNREEFYGYTF.